Shown below are 17 T cell receptor beta chains from a single sample sequenced in a study of blood T cell repertoires in COVID-19. Sequenced by immunoSEQ multiplex PCR; TCRdb stores in-frame clones only, minus some. The repertoire includes under 95,000 clones, about 80% of them detected once, and more than 2% sits in the top ten. Sequenced sample: peripheral blood. These receptors all stem from a woman between 65 and 79 years old with acute or convalescent COVID-19.

The chain combines TRBV5-6 with TRBJ1-2, with D perhaps matching TRBD1 (5 bases). The CDR3 has 18 residues. Germline CDR1 reads SGHDT; CDR2 reads YYEEEE. Trimming stripped 1 base from V and 4 bases from J, with 23 bases between. This CDR3 reads CASSLSRERGGIGYGYTF. CDR3 bases: TGTGCCAGCAGCTTGTCAAGGGAGAGGGGAGGAATAGGCTATGGCTACACCTTC.

V and J are TRBV7-9 and TRBJ1-1, with D possibly TRBD1 on 6 matching bases. The CDR3 extends over 14 amino acids. Trimming removed 4 bases from V and 5 bases from J, with 14 bases in between. Germline V gene data show CDR1 as SEHNR and CDR2 as FQNEAQ (reference sequence). The CDR3 nucleotides are TGTGCCAGCAGCTCCCATGGGGGCGGGACTGAAGCTTTCTTT. This sequence encodes CASSSHGGGTEAFF.

This clone was counted once. This sequence joins TRBV19 and TRBJ1-1, with D perhaps TRBD1 (6 bases). Germline V gives CDR1 LNHDA, CDR2 SQIVND (reference sequence). There are 13 residues in the CDR3. V lost 0 bases and J 11 bases, leaving 13 bases between the germline ends. In DNA, the CDR3 is TGTGCCAGTAGTATAGATCGAGGGGGTTGGGCTTTCTTT. Translation gives CASSIDRGGWAFF.

The chain uses TRBV2 and TRBJ1-4, with 11 bases fitting TRBD1. This CDR3 is 14 amino acids long. Germline V gives CDR1 SNHLY, CDR2 FYNNEI. J gave up 8 bases and V 7 bases, and 6 bases lay outside the gene matches. Written as DNA, the CDR3 is TGTGCCAGCACCGCCGGGACAGGGGGAGAAAAACTGTTTTTT. It specifies CASTAGTGGEKLFF.

The chain links TRBV2 to TRBJ1-3; D is unclear. Per germline, CDR1 SNHLY and CDR2 FYNNEI. This CDR3 has 16 residues. V was shortened by 3 bases and J by 0 bases, with 12 bases between the two germline ends. The CDR3 sequence: CASSERRADSGNTIYF. CDR3 coding DNA: TGTGCCAGCAGTGAGAGGAGGGCCGACTCTGGAAACACCATATATTTT.

The J gene is TRBJ1-2, the V gene TRBV29-1; no reliable D call. In germline, CDR1 is SQVTM, CDR2 ANQGSEA. The CDR3 length is 13 residues. V gave up 7 bases and J gave up 7 bases, with 19 bases separating them. The chain's CDR3 is CSAGLSLNPGYTF. In nucleotides, the CDR3 is TGCAGCGCTGGACTGAGTTTAAATCCTGGCTACACCTTC.

The chain links TRBV14 to TRBJ2-1; the match to TRBD2 covers 7 bases. Germline V gives CDR1 SGHDN, CDR2 FVKESK. The ends lost 6 bases at V and 1 base at J; junction bases unmatched: 12. CDR3 length: 17 residues. CDR3 coding DNA: TGTGCCAGCAGTCCAAAGCGGGGTTTATTGTCCTACAATGAGCAGTTCTTC. The encoded protein is CASSPKRGLLSYNEQFF.

The chain couples TRBV20-1 to TRBJ2-3; D might be TRBD2 (7 bases). This CDR3 is built from 14 residues. V lost 6 bases and J lost 4, with 17 bases in between. Germline V gives CDR1 DFQATT, CDR2 SNEGSKA (reference sequence). The CDR3 region has the DNA TGCAGTGCAAGTAGGGGGGGGAGCGCAGATACGCAGTATTTT. The encoded protein is CSASRGGSADTQYF.

This chain joins TRBV15 and TRBJ1-3, with D possibly TRBD1 on 5 matching bases. The CDR3 sequence is 15 residues long. V lost 0 bases and J 4 bases, leaving 10 bases between the germline ends. Germline values: CDR1 LNHNV, CDR2 YYDKDF (reference sequence). CDR3 protein: CATSRDPQGGNTIYF. The CDR3 nucleotides are TGTGCCACCAGCAGAGATCCCCAGGGAGGAAACACCATATATTTT. Supplemented by reference TRBV15 and TRBJ1-3, the full variable domain reads DAMVIQNPRYQVTQFGKPVTLSCSQTLNHNVMYWYQQKSSQAPKLLFHYYDKDFNNEADTPDNFQSRRPNTSFCFLDIRSPGLGDTAMYLCATSRDPQGGNTIYFGEGSWLTVV.

The chain couples TRBV7-9 to TRBJ2-1, with 8 positions matching TRBD1. CDR3 size: 14 residues. Looked up from germline, CDR1 is SEHNR and CDR2 is FQNEAQ (reference sequence). Losses at the gene ends were 7 bases for V and 7 bases for J; bases not matched to a gene: 9. The CDR3, as DNA: TGTGCCAGCACTTCAACAGGGGGAGTAAATGAGCAGTTCTTC. Translating gives CASTSTGGVNEQFF.

As to this clone: Germline is not matched at one junction end, which may reflect a read error. The V and J genes are TRBV12-3 or TRBV12-4 and TRBJ1-1, with TRBD1 matching over 9 bases. The length of the CDR3 is 13 residues. CDR3 region: CASRLDRGWEAFF. CDR3 DNA: TGTGCCAGCAGGTTAGACAGGGGGTGGGAAGCTTTCTTT.

The V call is TRBV25-1, the J call TRBJ1-2; no clear D. The CDR3 runs 13 residues. Trimming stripped 4 bases from V and 4 bases from J, with 10 bases between. Per germline, CDR1 MGHDK and CDR2 SYGVNS. The CDR3 nucleotides read TGTGCCAGCAGTGCTCCCCCCTTCTATGGCTACACCTTC. Its protein product is CASSAPPFYGYTF.

The chain links TRBV27 to TRBJ1-2; 8 nucleotides line up with TRBD1. The germline V gene encodes CDR1 MNHEY and CDR2 SMNVEV (reference sequence). This CDR3 contains 15 residues. The junction had 3 bases not matched to a gene; V was cut back by 3 bases and J by 0 bases. The CDR3 coding sequence is TGTGCCAGCAGTTTGGGGACAGGATCTAACTATGGCTACACCTTC. This translates into CASSLGTGSNYGYTF.

The rearrangement uses TRBV6-1 and TRBJ1-1, with D uncertain. V lost 2 bases and J lost 0, with 7 bases in between. The germline V gene has CDR1 MNHNS and CDR2 SASEGT. The CDR3 sequence is 14 residues long. In DNA form, the CDR3 reads TGTGCCAGCAGTGAATTGAGTGTGAACACTGAAGCTTTCTTT. Its protein is CASSELSVNTEAFF.

The V call is TRBV3-1 (or the pseudogene TRBV3-2), the J call TRBJ1-2; D gene uncertain. Germline assignment: CDR1 LGHDT and CDR2 YNNKEL (reference sequence). The CDR3 extends over 14 amino acids. V was pared by 1 base and J by 4 bases, with 10 bases between. CDR3 amino acids: CASSQGGGRYGYTF. CDR3 sequence (DNA): TGTGCCAGCAGCCAAGGGGGAGGTCGCTATGGCTACACCTTC.

The rearrangement links TRBV7-6 to TRBJ2-1; D remains unclear. The germline CDR1 and CDR2 sequences are SGHVS and FNYEAQ. With 4 bases removed from V and 7 bases from J, the gap between germline ends came to 5 bases. The CDR3 contains 11 residues. The CDR3 coding sequence is TGTGCCAGCAGCTCGTTAAATGAGCAGTTCTTC. Its translation: CASSSLNEQFF.

The rearrangement links TRBV2 to TRBJ1-4; weak D call: TRBD1 (5 bases). Germline values: CDR1 SNHLY, CDR2 FYNNEI. The CDR3 loop spans 13 amino acids. V shed 7 bases and J shed 2 bases, with 8 bases lying between them. CDR3 nucleotides: TGTGCCAGCAATGGGGGGACTAATGAAAAACTGTTTTTT. Translating it yields CASNGGTNEKLFF.